This T cell receptor beta chain was captured by sequencing in a study of blood T cell repertoires in COVID-19 (dated by TCRdb to the early 2020s). Turning to the overall study: Collaborator samples came from the United States, Italy and Spain and covered acute and convalescent phases of COVID-19. A de-identified subject ID, COVID-19 status, age in years and sex were almost always included in the sample metadata. Where HLA class I and class II types were available, the types were taken from metadata supplied by the sample provider, not from assay-based typing. The material from the prospective study consisted of cDNA or gDNA derived from T cells, B-cell-depleted T cells, or PBMCs. A freely available public database, intended as a resource for researchers studying the immune response to SARS-CoV-2, is where the repertoires were released. Samples came from the ongoing ImmuneRACE study (first 160 participants) plus 1,254 subjects from 6 global collaborators. Subjects who had been exposed to COVID-19, were actively infected with it, or had recovered from it provided the deeply sampled blood TCRbeta repertoires that made up the dataset.

The research as a whole found: The amount of clinical and demographic metadata varied by source and participant and was provided uncurated.

Whole blood was collected in K2EDTA tubes by collaborating institutions according to the institutions' own protocols. For TCRbeta analysis, collaborators shipped samples as frozen whole blood, isolated PBMCs, or DNA extracted from either of those sample types. About this clone: The antigen it recognizes is unknown. Base quality data are lacking; no much larger clone is found one base away.

After removal of 2 bases from V and 5 bases from J, the junction retains 3 bases not matched to a gene. The germline V gene encodes CDR1 SGHTA and CDR2 FQGNSA. Taken from cysteine to phenylalanine, the CDR3 has 16 residues. Only the CDR3 DNA is retained, 48 bases long and in frame from the first base. TCRbeta CDR3 regions were amplified from genomic DNA using the immunoSEQ Assay, a bias-controlled multiplex PCR. Per the authors' processing: The number of nucleated cells in each sample was estimated from the amplification of reference gene primers within the assay. Sequence reads were collapsed and filtered to measure the absolute abundance of every unique TCRbeta CDR3 rearrangement. For each sample, productive Simpson clonality was calculated as the square root of Simpson's diversity index across productive rearrangements. Here the immuneACCESS table is served through TCRdb, limited to in-frame sequences with V and J called. Missing clones are a known gap in these copies; in checked studies unresolved V genes cover under half, and the rest lacks a known reason. D and trimming were read from the DNA, whereas the V and J calls and clone size are those reported in that table. The sample table contains under 140,000 clones; only one count was recorded for roughly 76% of them. The top ten clones comprise approximately 8% of the sample.

Recombination connected TRBV7-2 to TRBJ1-4, with 12 middle bases fitting TRBD1. This clonotype was obtained from a woman aged 60 to 75 with acute or convalescent COVID-19. The sample consisted of peripheral blood. The CDR3 reads as follows: CASSLSGTGGNEKLFF. The DNA is as follows: TGTGCCAGCAGCTTAAGCGGGACAGGGGGCAATGAAAAACTGTTTTTT. With the rest looked up from the reference TRBV7-2 and TRBJ1-4 genes rather than sequenced, the full variable domain is GAGVSQSPSNKVTEKGKDVELRCDPISGHTALYWYRQSLGQGLEFLIYFQGNSAPDKSGLPSDRFSAERTGGSVSTLTIQRTQQEDSAVYLCASSLSGTGGNEKLFFGSGTQLSVL.